This T cell receptor beta chain stems from a study of blood T cells in healthy people across ages. PCR was performed a second time for about 7 to 12 cycles using a sample-barcoded 5' primer and a J-beta primer mix. Every single cDNA molecule received a tag from a template-switch adaptor with 12 random nucleotides. TCRdb re-derived calls from the 5' RACE reads in MiXCR, one entry per CDR3 protein. The sample holds about a million distinct CDR3 sequences; roughly half are singletons and the top ten take about 21%. As to this clonotype: Its antigen is not known.

Study conclusions and caveats: A roughly linear age-dependent decrease characterized TCR beta diversity per million T cells. Possibly, changes in expanded clonotypes were confounded because donor CMV status was unknown.

V was clipped by 5 bases and J by 8 bases; unmatched bases: 14. CDR3 length: 16 residues. Per sample, extraction of total RNA gave at least 5.5 micrograms in every case. Material for sequencing was blood. The sequence was obtained from a woman aged 55-70 years in good health. The chain combines TRBV12-3 or TRBV12-4 with TRBJ2-1, with 8 bases fitting TRBD2. The CDR3 loop is CASSTLEREYEDEQFF. The CDR3 region has the DNA TGTGCCAGCAGTACCCTTGAGCGGGAGTATGAGGATGAGCAGTTCTTC.